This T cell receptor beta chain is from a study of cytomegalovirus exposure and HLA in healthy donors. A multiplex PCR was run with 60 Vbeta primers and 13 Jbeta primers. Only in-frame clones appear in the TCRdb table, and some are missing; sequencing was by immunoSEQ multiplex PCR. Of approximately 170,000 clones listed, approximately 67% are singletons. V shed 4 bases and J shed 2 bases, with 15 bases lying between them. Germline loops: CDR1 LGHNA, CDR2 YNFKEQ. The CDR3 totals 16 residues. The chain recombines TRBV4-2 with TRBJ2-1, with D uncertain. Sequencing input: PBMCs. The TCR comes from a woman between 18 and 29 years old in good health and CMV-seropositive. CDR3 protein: CASSRRGDEPYNEQFF. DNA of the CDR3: TGTGCCAGCAGCCGACGCGGCGATGAGCCCTACAATGAGCAGTTCTTC.